The source of this TCR beta chain is a study of blood T cell repertoires in COVID-19. Study-level background: Researchers got acute and convalescent COVID-19 samples from the United States, Italy and Spain. From T cells, B-cell-depleted T cells, or PBMCs came the material, which was cDNA or gDNA.

Source study methods: Estimates of nucleated cell counts were drawn from the amplification of reference gene primers. TCRdb keeps only in-frame clones here, not all; method: immunoSEQ multiplex PCR. V, J and clone size are taken as reported in that table, and D and trimming were inferred from the DNA itself. The sample has 55,000 to 80,000 clones, around nine tenths seen once. Trimming cost V 6 bases and J 8 bases, with 13 bases left between them. CDR3 length: 13 residues. The chain joins TRBV12-3 or TRBV12-4 to TRBJ2-2; TRBD2 is a possible D gene (5 bases). The sample taken for sequencing was peripheral blood. The sequence was collected from a man between 70 and 80 years old with acute or convalescent COVID-19. The CDR3 sequence is CASRDSTPGELFF. Written as DNA, the CDR3 is TGTGCCAGCAGGGACTCAACACCTGGGGAGCTGTTTTTT.